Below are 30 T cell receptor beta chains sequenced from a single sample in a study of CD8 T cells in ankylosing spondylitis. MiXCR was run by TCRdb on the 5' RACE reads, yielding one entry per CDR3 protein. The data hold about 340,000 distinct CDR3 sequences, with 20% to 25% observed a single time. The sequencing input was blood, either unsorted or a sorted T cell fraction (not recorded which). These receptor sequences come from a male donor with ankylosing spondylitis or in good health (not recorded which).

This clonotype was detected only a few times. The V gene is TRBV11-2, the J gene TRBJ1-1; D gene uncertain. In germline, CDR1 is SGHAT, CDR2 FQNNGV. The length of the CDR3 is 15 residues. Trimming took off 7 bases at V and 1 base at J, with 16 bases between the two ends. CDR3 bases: TGTGCCAGCAACGTTATCGGGAGTAGGAACACTGAAGCTTTCTTT. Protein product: CASNVIGSRNTEAFF. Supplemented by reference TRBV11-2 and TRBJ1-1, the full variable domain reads EAGVAQSPRYKIIEKRQSVAFWCNPISGHATLYWYQQILGQGPKLLIQFQNNGVVDDSQLPKDRFSAERLKGVDSTLKIQPAKLEDSAVYLCASNVIGSRNTEAFFGQGTRLTVV.

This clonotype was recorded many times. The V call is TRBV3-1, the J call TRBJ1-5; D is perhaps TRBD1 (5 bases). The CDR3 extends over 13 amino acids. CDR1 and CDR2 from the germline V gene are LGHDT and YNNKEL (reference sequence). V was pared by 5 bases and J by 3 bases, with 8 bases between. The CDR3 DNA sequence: TGTGCCAGCAGCGACAGCGACAATCAGCCCCAGCATTTT. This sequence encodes CASSDSDNQPQHF.

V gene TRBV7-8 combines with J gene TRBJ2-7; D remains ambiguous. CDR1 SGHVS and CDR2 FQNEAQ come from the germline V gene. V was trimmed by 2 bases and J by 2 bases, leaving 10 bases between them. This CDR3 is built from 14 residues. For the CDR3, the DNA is TGTGCCAGCAGCTTAAAGCCCGGCCCCTACGAGCAGTACTTC. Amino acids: CASSLKPGPYEQYF.

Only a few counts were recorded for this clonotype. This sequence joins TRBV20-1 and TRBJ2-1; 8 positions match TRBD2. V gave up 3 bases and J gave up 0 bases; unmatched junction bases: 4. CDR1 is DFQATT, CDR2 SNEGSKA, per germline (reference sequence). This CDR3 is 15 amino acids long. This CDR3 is CSASERGGSYNEQFF. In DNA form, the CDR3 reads TGCAGTGCTAGTGAACGGGGGGGCTCCTACAATGAGCAGTTCTTC.

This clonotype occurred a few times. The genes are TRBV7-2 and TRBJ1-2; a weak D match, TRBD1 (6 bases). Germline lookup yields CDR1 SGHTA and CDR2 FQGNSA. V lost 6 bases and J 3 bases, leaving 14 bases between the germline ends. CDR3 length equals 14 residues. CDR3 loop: CASSPHRVDYGYTF. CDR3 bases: TGTGCCAGCAGTCCCCACAGGGTTGACTATGGCTACACCTTC.

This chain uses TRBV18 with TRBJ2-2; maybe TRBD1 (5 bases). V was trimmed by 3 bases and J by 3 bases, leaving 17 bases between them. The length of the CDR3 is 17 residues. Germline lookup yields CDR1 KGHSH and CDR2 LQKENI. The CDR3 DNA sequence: TGTGCCAGCTCACCTCGGACCTCAGGGTATTACACCGGGGAGCTGTTTTTT. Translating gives CASSPRTSGYYTGELFF.

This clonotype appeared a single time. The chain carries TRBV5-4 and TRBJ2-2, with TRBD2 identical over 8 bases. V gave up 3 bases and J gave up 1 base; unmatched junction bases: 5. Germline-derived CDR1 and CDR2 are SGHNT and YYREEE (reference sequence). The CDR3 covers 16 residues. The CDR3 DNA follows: TGTGCCAGCAGCTCGAGCGGGGGAGGGAACACCGGGGAGCTGTTTTTT. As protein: CASSSSGGGNTGELFF.

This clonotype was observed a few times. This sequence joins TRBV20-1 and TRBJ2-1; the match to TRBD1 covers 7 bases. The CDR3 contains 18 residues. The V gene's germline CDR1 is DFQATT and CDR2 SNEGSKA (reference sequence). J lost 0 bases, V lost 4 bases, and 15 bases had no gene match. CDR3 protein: CSAIRRTDTGDSYNEQFF. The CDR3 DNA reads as TGCAGTGCTATTCGACGCACCGACACAGGGGACTCCTACAATGAGCAGTTCTTC.

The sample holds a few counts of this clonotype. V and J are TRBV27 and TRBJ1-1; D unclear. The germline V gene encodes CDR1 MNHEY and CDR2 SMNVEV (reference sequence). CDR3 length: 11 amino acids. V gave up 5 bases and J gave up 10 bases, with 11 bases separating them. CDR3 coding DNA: TGTGCCAGCAGTGGCCGGGGTTCAGCTTTCTTT. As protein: CASSGRGSAFF.

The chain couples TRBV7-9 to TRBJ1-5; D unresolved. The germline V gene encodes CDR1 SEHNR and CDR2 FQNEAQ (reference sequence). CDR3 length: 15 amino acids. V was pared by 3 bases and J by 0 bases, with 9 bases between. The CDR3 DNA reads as TGTGCCAGCAGCTTTCCCACGATTAGCAATCAGCCCCAGCATTTT. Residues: CASSFPTISNQPQHF.

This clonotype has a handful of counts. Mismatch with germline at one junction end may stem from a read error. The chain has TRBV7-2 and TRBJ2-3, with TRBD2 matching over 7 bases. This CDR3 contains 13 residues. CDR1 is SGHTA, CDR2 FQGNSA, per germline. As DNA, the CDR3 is TGTGCCAGCAGCTTCTATATAGCGGGCTCCTTAACGTTT. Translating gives CASSFYIAGSLTF.

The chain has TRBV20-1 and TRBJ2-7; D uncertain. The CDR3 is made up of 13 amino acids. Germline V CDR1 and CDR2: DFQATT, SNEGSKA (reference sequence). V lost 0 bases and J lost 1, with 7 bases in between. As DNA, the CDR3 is TGCAGTGCTAGAGACAAATTATCCTACGAGCAGTACTTC. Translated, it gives CSARDKLSYEQYF.

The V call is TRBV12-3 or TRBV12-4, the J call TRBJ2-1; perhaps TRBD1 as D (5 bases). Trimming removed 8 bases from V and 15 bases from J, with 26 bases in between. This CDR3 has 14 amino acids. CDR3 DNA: TGTGCCAGCGGTACCCCCCCTCGGGCAGGGCAAAGGTTCTTC. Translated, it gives CASGTPPRAGQRFF.

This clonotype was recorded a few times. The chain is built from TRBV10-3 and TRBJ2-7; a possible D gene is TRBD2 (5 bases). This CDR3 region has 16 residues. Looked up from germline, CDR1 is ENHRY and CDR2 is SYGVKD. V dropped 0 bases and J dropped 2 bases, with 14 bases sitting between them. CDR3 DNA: TGTGCCATCAGTGAGTCTAGCCAAGCGGACCCCTACGAGCAGTACTTC. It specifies CAISESSQADPYEQYF.

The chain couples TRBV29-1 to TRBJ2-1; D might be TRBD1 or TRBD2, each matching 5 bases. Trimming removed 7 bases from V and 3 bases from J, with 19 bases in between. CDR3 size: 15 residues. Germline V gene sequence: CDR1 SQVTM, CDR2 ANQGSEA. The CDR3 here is CSARGRLQGYNEQFF. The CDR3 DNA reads TGCAGCGCGAGGGGTCGTCTCCAAGGCTACAATGAGCAGTTCTTC.

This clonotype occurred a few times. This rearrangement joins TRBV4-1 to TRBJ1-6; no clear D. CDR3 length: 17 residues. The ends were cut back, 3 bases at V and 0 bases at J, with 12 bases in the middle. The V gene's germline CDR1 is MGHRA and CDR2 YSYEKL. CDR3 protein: CASSQTSQSSYNSPLHF. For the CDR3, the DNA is TGCGCCAGCAGCCAGACGTCACAGAGCTCCTATAATTCACCCCTCCACTTT.

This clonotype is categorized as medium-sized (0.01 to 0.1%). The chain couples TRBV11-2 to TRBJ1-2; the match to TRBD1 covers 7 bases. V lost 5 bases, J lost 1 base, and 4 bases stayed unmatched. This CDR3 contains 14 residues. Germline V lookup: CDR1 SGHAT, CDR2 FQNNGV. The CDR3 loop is CASSPDRINYGYTF. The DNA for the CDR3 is TGTGCCAGCAGCCCGGACAGGATTAACTATGGCTACACCTTC.

The CDR3: CASSLIRGTEAFF. CDR3 nucleotides: TGTGCCAGCAGCTTAATCAGGGGTACTGAAGCTTTCTTT. The gene calls are TRBV7-3 and TRBJ1-1; perhaps TRBD1 as D (6 bases). The ends were cut back, 1 base at V and 5 bases at J, with 8 bases in the middle. CDR1 SGHTA and CDR2 FQGTGA come from the germline V gene. The CDR3 runs 13 residues.

CDR3 in DNA: TGCGCCAGCAGCCAACCGACTAGCGGGCACGGGACGCAGTATTTT. Translating it yields CASSQPTSGHGTQYF. The chain employs TRBV4-1 and TRBJ2-3; 10 nucleotides agree with TRBD2. Unmatched junction bases numbered 8, after V lost 2 bases and J lost 9 bases. The CDR3 is made up of 15 amino acids. The germline gives CDR1 MGHRA, CDR2 YSYEKL.

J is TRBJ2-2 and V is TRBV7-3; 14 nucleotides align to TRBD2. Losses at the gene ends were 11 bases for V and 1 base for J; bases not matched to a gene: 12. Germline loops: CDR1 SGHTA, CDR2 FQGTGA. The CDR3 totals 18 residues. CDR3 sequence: CAFSSRTSGGQNTGELFF. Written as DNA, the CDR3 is TGTGCCTTCAGCTCCAGGACTAGCGGGGGGCAGAACACCGGGGAGCTGTTTTTT.

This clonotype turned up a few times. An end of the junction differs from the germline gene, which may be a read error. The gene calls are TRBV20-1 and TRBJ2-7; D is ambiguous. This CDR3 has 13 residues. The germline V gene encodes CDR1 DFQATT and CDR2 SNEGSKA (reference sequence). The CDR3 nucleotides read TGCAGTGCTAACATCCGGGCCTCCCACGAGCAGTACTTC. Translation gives CSANIRASHEQYF.

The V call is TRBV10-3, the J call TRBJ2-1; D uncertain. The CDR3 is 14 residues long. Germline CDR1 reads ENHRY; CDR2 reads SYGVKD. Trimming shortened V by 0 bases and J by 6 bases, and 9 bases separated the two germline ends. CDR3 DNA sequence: TGTGCCATCAGTGAGTCGGGTCAGGCCAATGAGCAGTTCTTC. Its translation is CAISESGQANEQFF.

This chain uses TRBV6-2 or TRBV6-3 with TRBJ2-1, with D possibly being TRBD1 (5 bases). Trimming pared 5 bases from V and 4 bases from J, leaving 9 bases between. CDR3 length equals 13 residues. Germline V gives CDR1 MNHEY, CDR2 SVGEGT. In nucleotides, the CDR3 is TGTGCCAGCAGTGCGGACACTTACAATGAGCAGTTCTTC. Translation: CASSADTYNEQFF.

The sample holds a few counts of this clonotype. The CDR3 is CSVGPFPNTGELFF. The CDR3 DNA reads TGCAGCGTTGGACCTTTCCCGAACACCGGGGAGCTGTTTTTT. The chain has TRBV29-1 and TRBJ2-2, with no clear D. The length of the CDR3 is 14 residues. Between the trimmed V and J ends, which lost 4 bases and 0 bases, there was a span of 9 bases. Germline loops: CDR1 SQVTM, CDR2 ANQGSEA.

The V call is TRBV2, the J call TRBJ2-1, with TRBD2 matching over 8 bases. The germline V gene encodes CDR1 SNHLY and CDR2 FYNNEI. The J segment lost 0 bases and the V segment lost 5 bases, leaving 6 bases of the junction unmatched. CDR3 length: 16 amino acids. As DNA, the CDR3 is TGTGCCAGCAGTCAAAGAGGGACTAGCTCCTACAATGAGCAGTTCTTC. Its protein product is CASSQRGTSSYNEQFF.

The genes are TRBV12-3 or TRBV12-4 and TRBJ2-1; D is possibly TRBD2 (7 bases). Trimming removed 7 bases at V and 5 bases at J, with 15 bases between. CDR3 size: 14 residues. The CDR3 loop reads CASTAGALNNEQFF. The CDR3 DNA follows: TGTGCCAGCACCGCGGGGGCACTGAACAATGAGCAGTTCTTC.

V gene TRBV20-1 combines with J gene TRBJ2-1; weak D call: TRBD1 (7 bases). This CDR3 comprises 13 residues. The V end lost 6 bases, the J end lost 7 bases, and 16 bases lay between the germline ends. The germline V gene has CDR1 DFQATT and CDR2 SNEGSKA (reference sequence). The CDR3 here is CSAAQGGRNEQFF. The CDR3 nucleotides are TGCAGTGCCGCGCAGGGGGGACGAAATGAGCAGTTCTTC.

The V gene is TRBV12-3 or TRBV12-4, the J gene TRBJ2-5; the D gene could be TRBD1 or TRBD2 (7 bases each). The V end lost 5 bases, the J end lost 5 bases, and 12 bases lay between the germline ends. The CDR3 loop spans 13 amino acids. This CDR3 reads CASSSGTVETQYF. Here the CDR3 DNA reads TGTGCCAGCAGTAGCGGGACAGTGGAGACCCAGTACTTC.

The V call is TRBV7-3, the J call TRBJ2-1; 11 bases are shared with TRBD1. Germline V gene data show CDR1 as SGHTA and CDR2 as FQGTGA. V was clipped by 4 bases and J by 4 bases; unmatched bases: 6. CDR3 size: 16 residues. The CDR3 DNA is TGTGCCAGCAGCTCCGGGACAGGGGGGGTATACAATGAGCAGTTCTTC. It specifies CASSSGTGGVYNEQFF.

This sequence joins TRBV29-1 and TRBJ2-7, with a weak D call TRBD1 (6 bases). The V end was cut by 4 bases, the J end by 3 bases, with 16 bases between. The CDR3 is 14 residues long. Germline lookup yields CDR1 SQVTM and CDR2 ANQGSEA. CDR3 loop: CSVVGPGTFYEQYF. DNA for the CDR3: TGCAGCGTTGTTGGGCCTGGGACATTCTACGAGCAGTACTTC.